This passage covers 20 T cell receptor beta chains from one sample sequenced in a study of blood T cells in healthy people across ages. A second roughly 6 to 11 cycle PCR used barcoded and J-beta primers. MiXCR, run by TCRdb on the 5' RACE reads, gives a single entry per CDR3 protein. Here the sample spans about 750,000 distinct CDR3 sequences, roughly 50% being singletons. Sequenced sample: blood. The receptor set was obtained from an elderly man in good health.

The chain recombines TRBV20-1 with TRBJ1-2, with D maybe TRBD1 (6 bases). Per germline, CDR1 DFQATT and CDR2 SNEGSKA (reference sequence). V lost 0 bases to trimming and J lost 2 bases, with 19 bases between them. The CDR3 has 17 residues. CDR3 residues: CSARDIFPGQFNYGYTF. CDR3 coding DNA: TGCAGTGCTAGAGATATATTCCCCGGACAGTTCAACTATGGCTACACCTTC.

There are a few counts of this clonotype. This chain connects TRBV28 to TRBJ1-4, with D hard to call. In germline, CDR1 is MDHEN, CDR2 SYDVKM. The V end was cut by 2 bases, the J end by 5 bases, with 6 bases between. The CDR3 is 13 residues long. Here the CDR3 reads CASSLIGNEKLFF. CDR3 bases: TGTGCCAGCAGTTTAATCGGGAATGAAAAACTGTTTTTT.

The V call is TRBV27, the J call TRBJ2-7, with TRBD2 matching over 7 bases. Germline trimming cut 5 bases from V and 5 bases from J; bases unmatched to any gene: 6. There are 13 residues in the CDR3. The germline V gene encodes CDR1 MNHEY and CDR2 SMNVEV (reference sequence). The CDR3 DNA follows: TGTGCCAGCAGTGGGGGTGCGGGGGACGAGCAGTACTTC. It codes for CASSGGAGDEQYF.

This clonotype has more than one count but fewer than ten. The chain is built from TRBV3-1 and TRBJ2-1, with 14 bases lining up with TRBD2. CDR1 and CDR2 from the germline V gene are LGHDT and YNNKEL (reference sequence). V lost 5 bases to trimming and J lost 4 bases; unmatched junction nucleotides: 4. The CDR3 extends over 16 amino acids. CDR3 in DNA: TGTGCCAGCAGCTCCGGGACTAGCGGGAGTTACAATGAGCAGTTCTTC. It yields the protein CASSSGTSGSYNEQFF.

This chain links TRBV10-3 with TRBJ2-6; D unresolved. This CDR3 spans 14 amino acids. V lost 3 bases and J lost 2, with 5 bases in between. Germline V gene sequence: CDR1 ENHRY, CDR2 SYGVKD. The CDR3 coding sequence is TGTGCCATCAGTGACGGCCCTGGGGCCAACGTCCTGACTTTC. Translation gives CAISDGPGANVLTF.

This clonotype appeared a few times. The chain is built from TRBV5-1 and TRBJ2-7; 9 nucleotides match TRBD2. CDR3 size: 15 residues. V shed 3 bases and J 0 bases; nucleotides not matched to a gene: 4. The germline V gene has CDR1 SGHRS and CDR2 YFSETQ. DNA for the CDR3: TGCGCCAGCAGCTCTAGCGGGGTTAGCTCCTACGAGCAGTACTTC. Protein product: CASSSSGVSSYEQYF.

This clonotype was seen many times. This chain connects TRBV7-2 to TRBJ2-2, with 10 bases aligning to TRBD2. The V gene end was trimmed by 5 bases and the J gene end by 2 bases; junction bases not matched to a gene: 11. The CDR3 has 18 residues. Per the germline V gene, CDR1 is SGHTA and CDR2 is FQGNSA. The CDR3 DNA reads TGTGCCAGCAGCCTTGACAGCGGGAGGGCCTTTAACACCGGGGAGCTGTTTTTT. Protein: CASSLDSGRAFNTGELFF.

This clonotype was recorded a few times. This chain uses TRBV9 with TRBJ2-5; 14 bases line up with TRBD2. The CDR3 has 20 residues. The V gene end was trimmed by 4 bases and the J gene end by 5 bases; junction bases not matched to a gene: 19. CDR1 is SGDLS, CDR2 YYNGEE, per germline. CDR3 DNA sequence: TGTGCCAGCAGCCCTAGGGGCCCCTCCTCGGGACTAGCGGGAGTTGAGACCCAGTACTTC. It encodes CASSPRGPSSGLAGVETQYF.

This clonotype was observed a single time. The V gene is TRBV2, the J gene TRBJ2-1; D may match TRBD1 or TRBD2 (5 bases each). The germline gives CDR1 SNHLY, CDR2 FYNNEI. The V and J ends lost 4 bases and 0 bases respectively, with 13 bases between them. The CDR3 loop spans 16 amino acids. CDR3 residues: CASSGRAGSSYNEQFF. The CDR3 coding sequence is TGTGCCAGCAGTGGAAGGGCAGGGAGCTCCTACAATGAGCAGTTCTTC.

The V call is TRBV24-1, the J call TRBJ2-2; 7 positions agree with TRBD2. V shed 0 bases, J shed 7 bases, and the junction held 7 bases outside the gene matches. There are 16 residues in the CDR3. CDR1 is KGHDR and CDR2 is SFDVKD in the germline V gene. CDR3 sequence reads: CATSDLSGIGHGELFF. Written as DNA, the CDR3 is TGTGCCACCAGTGATTTGAGCGGGATTGGGCACGGGGAGCTGTTTTTT.

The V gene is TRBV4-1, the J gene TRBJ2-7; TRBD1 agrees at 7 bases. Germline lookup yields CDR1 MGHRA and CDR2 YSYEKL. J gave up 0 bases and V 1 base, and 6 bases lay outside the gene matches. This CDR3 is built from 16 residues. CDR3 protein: CASSQVPGQPSYEQYF. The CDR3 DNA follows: TGCGCCAGCAGCCAAGTTCCGGGACAGCCCTCCTACGAGCAGTACTTC.

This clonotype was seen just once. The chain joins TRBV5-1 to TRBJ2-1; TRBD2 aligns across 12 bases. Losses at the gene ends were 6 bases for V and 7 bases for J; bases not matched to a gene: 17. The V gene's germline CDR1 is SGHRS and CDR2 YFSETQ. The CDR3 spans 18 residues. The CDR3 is CASTRTGGTSGPRNEQFF. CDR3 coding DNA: TGCGCCAGCACCAGGACAGGGGGGACTAGCGGGCCTAGGAATGAGCAGTTCTTC.

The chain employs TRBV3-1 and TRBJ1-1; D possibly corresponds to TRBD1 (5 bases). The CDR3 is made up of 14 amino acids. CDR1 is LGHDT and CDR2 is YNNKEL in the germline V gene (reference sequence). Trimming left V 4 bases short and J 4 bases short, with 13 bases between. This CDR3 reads CASSLYTGSTEAFF. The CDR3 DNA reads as TGTGCCAGCAGCCTATATACAGGCTCCACTGAAGCTTTCTTT.

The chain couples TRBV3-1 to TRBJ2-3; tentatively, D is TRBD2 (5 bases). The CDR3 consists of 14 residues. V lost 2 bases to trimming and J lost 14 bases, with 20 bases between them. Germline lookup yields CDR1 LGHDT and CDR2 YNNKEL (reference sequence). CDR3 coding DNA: TGTGCCAGCAGCCAATCTGGGAGCCGCAGAGACGCGTATTTT. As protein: CASSQSGSRRDAYF.

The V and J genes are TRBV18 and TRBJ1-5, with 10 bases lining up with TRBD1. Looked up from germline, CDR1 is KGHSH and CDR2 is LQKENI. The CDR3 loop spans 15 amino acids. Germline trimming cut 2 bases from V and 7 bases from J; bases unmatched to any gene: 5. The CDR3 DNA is TGTGCCAGCTCACCAGGCGGGACAGGGGACCAGCCCCAGCATTTT. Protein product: CASSPGGTGDQPQHF.

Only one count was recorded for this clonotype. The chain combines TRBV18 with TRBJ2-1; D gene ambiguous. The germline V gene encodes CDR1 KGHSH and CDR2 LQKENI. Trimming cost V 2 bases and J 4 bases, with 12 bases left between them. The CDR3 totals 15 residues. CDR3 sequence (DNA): TGTGCCAGCTCACCAAAGACGAGAGCGTACAATGAGCAGTTCTTC. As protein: CASSPKTRAYNEQFF.

The CDR3 DNA is TGTGCCAGCAGTTTAGGTGGAACTTCACCCCTCCACTTT. Translated: CASSLGGTSPLHF. V is TRBV12-3 or TRBV12-4 and J is TRBJ1-6; no clear D gene. CDR3 length: 13 residues. V shed 1 base and J shed 9 bases, with 7 bases lying between them.

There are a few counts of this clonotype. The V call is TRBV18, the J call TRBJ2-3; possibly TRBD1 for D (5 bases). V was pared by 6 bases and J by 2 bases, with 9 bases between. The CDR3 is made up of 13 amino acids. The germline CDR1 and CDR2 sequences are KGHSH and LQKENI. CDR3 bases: TGTGCCAGCTCGCCAGGGTCCACAGATACGCAGTATTTT. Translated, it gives CASSPGSTDTQYF.

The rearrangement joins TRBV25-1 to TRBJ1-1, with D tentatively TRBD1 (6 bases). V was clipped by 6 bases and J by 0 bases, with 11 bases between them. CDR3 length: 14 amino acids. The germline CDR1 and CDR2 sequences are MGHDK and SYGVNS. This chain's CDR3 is CASRRTDMNTEAFF. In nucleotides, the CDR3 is TGTGCCAGCAGAAGGACAGACATGAACACTGAAGCTTTCTTT.

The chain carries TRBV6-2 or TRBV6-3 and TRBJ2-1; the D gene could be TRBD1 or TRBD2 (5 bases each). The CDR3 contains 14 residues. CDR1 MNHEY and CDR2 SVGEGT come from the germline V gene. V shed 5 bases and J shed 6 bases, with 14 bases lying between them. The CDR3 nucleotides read TGTGCCAGCAGTCCGGCCGGGGCCAGCAATGAGCAGTTCTTC. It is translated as CASSPAGASNEQFF.